Following are 26 T cell receptor beta chains from one sample sequenced in a study of blood T cell repertoires in COVID-19. Repertoires were generated with immunoSEQ multiplex PCR, while TCRdb's copy carries only in-frame clones and drops some. The sample includes some 330,000 clones, approximately 89% seen only once; the top ten take around 4.6%. The specimen sequenced was PBMCs or T cells enriched from blood (not recorded which). Every receptor here comes from a man aged 25 to 40 who had recovered from COVID-19.

The chain links TRBV11-1 to TRBJ1-5; no clear D gene. The V gene lost 1 base and the J gene lost 7 bases, with 11 bases spanning the gap. This CDR3 is built from 14 residues. The germline gives CDR1 SGHAT, CDR2 FQDESV (reference sequence). CDR3 region: CASSLGGTNQPQHF. The CDR3 DNA reads TGTGCCAGCAGCTTAGGAGGAACGAACCAGCCCCAGCATTTT.

This clone was seen a single time. The chain is built from TRBV9 and TRBJ1-2; 8 nucleotides line up with TRBD1. Per germline, CDR1 SGDLS and CDR2 YYNGEE. Trimming took 4 bases from V and 8 from J; bases not matched to a gene: 13. This CDR3 is 15 amino acids long. As DNA, the CDR3 is TGTGCCAGCAGCCTAGAACCTCTGACAGGGGACGGCTACACCTTC. Translation gives CASSLEPLTGDGYTF.

The chain couples TRBV6-1 to TRBJ2-1, with 11 bases identical to TRBD1. The CDR3 has 16 residues. After removal of 3 bases from V and 8 bases from J, the junction contained 9 bases not matched to a gene. Germline V gene lookup returns CDR1 MNHNS and CDR2 SASEGT. The CDR3 sequence is CASSDRKGQGGYEQFF. The CDR3 region has the DNA TGTGCCAGCAGTGACCGTAAGGGACAGGGGGGGTATGAGCAGTTCTTC.

CDR3 in DNA: TGTGCCAGTAGTATGGACCACAGGGAGAACACTGAAGCTTTCTTT. Protein: CASSMDHRENTEAFF. The chain uses TRBV19 and TRBJ1-1, with D possibly TRBD1 on 6 matching bases. The CDR3 loop spans 15 amino acids. Germline V gene data show CDR1 as LNHDA and CDR2 as SQIVND (reference sequence). The V end was cut by 3 bases, the J end by 1 base, with 12 bases between.

This chain uses TRBV6-5 with TRBJ1-3; 7 bases fit TRBD1. Germline V gene data show CDR1 as MNHEY and CDR2 as SVGAGI. This CDR3 is 14 amino acids long. The V segment lost 6 bases and the J segment 2 bases; nucleotides outside the gene matches: 4. The CDR3 loop is CASRTGVAGNTIYF. CDR3 bases: TGTGCCAGCAGAACAGGGGTGGCTGGAAACACCATATATTTT.

The chain has TRBV3-1 (or the pseudogene TRBV3-2) and TRBJ1-5, with D possibly TRBD1 on 5 matching bases. Trimming took off 7 bases at V and 2 bases at J, with 12 bases between the two ends. This CDR3 has 14 residues. The germline CDR1 and CDR2 sequences are LGHDT and YNNKEL (reference sequence). The CDR3 protein is CASTLGGGNQPQHF. CDR3 DNA: TGTGCCAGCACCCTCGGGGGTGGCAATCAGCCCCAGCATTTT.

The gene calls are TRBV27 and TRBJ2-1, with D possibly TRBD1 on 5 matching bases. Germline CDR1 reads MNHEY; CDR2 reads SMNVEV (reference sequence). This CDR3 is built from 14 residues. Deletions cut 2 bases from V and 3 bases from J, with 8 bases between. DNA for the CDR3: TGTGCCAGCAGTTTAAGGGGCAGCTACAATGAGCAGTTCTTC. It encodes CASSLRGSYNEQFF.

V usage is TRBV2 and J usage is TRBJ1-1, with D hard to call. Germline V gene data show CDR1 as SNHLY and CDR2 as FYNNEI. The CDR3 is made up of 9 amino acids. V was shortened by 5 bases and J by 13 bases, with 8 bases between the two germline ends. For the CDR3, the DNA is TGTGCCAGCAGTTTCTACGGTTTCTTT. Translating it yields CASSFYGFF.

This clone was observed a single time. This chain joins TRBV10-1 and TRBJ2-7; 9 bases match TRBD1. V dropped 4 bases and J dropped 5; count of bases not matched to a gene: 9. This CDR3 contains 15 residues. Germline assignment: CDR1 WNHNN and CDR2 SYGVQD (reference sequence). CDR3 bases: TGCGCCAGCAGTGTTTGGGACAGGGCTATCCACGAGCAGTACTTC. Translation gives CASSVWDRAIHEQYF.

In the case of this clone: The identical CDR3 is also encoded by other nucleotide sequences in the sample. The chain employs TRBV2 and TRBJ1-5; a weak D match, TRBD1 (5 bases). This CDR3 comprises 13 residues. The ends were cut back, 3 bases at V and 5 bases at J, with 8 bases in the middle. CDR1 and CDR2 (germline): SNHLY, FYNNEI. This chain's CDR3 is CASSDWGDQPQHF. The CDR3 DNA follows: TGTGCCAGCAGTGATTGGGGGGATCAGCCCCAGCATTTT.

The chain uses TRBV28 and TRBJ1-1, with D perhaps TRBD1 (5 bases). This CDR3 contains 12 residues. Germline V gives CDR1 MDHEN, CDR2 SYDVKM. Trimming stripped 11 bases from V and 5 bases from J, with 15 bases between. Here the CDR3 DNA reads TGTGCCGTCTCCACAGGCTCTACTGAAGCTTTCTTT. It codes for CAVSTGSTEAFF.

The chain uses TRBV6-5 and TRBJ2-5; 9 bases are a match to TRBD2. The germline V gene encodes CDR1 MNHEY and CDR2 SVGAGI. There are 14 residues in the CDR3. After removal of 6 bases from V and 2 bases from J, the junction contained 4 bases not matched to a gene. The CDR3 DNA reads TGTGCCAGCAGCCTTGCGGGGGGGCAAGAGACCCAGTACTTC. It yields the protein CASSLAGGQETQYF.

This chain joins TRBV6-6 and TRBJ2-7; 11 nucleotides align to TRBD1. Germline lookup yields CDR1 MNHNY and CDR2 SVGAGI (reference sequence). The ends lost 6 bases at V and 2 bases at J; junction bases unmatched: 6. CDR3 size: 15 residues. The DNA of the CDR3 is TGTGCCAGCAGCCAAGGGACAGGGGGGCCCTACGAGCAGTACTTC. This translates into CASSQGTGGPYEQYF.

The CDR3 region has the DNA TGTGCCAGCAGCTTCAGGGCTAATTCACCCCTCCACTTT. It is translated as CASSFRANSPLHF. The genes are TRBV7-9 and TRBJ1-6; the D gene is possibly TRBD1 (5 bases). This CDR3 is 13 amino acids long. CDR1 and CDR2 (germline): SEHNR, FQNEAQ (reference sequence). Trimming shortened V by 3 bases and J by 6 bases, and 6 bases separated the two germline ends.

The rearrangement uses TRBV3-1 (or the pseudogene TRBV3-2) and TRBJ2-1, with D maybe TRBD2 (5 bases). Trimming removed 1 base at V and 12 bases at J, with 10 bases between. Germline V gives CDR1 LGHDT, CDR2 YNNKEL (reference sequence). This CDR3 contains 12 residues. CDR3 amino acids: CASSQGAVPQFF. DNA of the CDR3: TGTGCCAGCAGCCAAGGAGCGGTGCCGCAGTTCTTC.

This chain joins TRBV28 and TRBJ1-5, with 8 bases that match TRBD1. Trimming at V came to 5 bases and at J to 7 bases, leaving 7 bases not matched to a gene. Germline V gene lookup returns CDR1 MDHEN and CDR2 SYDVKM. The CDR3 contains 14 residues. The chain's CDR3 is CASSLGQGGQPQHF. The CDR3 DNA follows: TGTGCCAGCAGTCTCGGACAGGGTGGACAGCCCCAGCATTTT.

The CDR3 nucleotides are TGTGCCAGCAGTTGGGGGGGGGACACAGATACGCAGTATTTT. Amino acids: CASSWGGDTDTQYF. The V and J genes are TRBV6-2 or TRBV6-3 and TRBJ2-3; 7 nucleotides match TRBD2. V lost 4 bases and J lost 2; bases outside the gene matches: 3. Per the germline V gene, CDR1 is MNHEY and CDR2 is SVGEGT. This CDR3 region has 14 residues.

CDR3 DNA sequence: TGTGCCAGCAGCGGCCCAGGCTACTCTGGAAACACCATATATTTT. This sequence encodes CASSGPGYSGNTIYF. The J gene is TRBJ1-3, the V gene TRBV13; no definite D call. Trimming shortened V by 5 bases and J by 0 bases, and 11 bases separated the two germline ends. This CDR3 has 15 residues. Germline CDR1 and CDR2: PRHDT and FYEKMQ (reference sequence).

In its sample, this clone was seen a few times. CDR3 amino acids: CASGGQNNSPLHF. The DNA of the CDR3 is TGTGCCAGCGGGGGACAGAATAATTCACCCCTCCACTTT. The chain links TRBV5-4 to TRBJ1-6; 7 bases agree with TRBD1. CDR3 size: 13 residues. Germline CDR1 and CDR2: SGHNT and YYREEE (reference sequence). V shed 7 bases and J 5 bases; nucleotides not matched to a gene: 3.

In this sample, this clone turned up once. This rearrangement joins TRBV4-2 to TRBJ1-6, with a weak D call TRBD1 (6 bases). The germline V and J ends were trimmed by 0 bases and 9 bases, with 15 bases remaining between them. The CDR3 runs to 16 residues. Germline V gives CDR1 LGHNA, CDR2 YNFKEQ. CDR3 in amino acids: CASSQEYGGAGSPLHF. The CDR3 DNA sequence: TGTGCCAGCAGCCAAGAGTATGGGGGCGCAGGTTCACCCCTCCACTTT.

The gene calls are TRBV6-5 and TRBJ1-6; D is possibly TRBD1 (5 bases). CDR1 is MNHEY and CDR2 is SVGAGI in the germline V gene. CDR3 length equals 13 residues. Deletions cut 9 bases from V and 7 bases from J, with 13 bases between. CDR3 sequence: CASATDVNSPLHF. The CDR3 coding sequence is TGTGCCAGTGCGACAGACGTCAATTCACCCCTCCACTTT.

This chain connects TRBV27 to TRBJ2-1, with 10 bases matching TRBD2. Looked up from germline, CDR1 is MNHEY and CDR2 is SMNVEV (reference sequence). The V gene end was trimmed by 3 bases and the J gene end by 7 bases; junction bases not matched to a gene: 6. The CDR3 is 15 residues long. The CDR3 sequence: CASSLRVAGGNEQFF. The DNA for the CDR3 is TGTGCCAGCAGTTTGAGGGTAGCGGGGGGAAATGAGCAGTTCTTC.

This chain uses TRBV7-3 with TRBJ2-3; 9 bases map to TRBD2. The V segment lost 0 bases and the J segment 4 bases; nucleotides outside the gene matches: 14. Germline V gene lookup returns CDR1 SGHTA and CDR2 FQGTGA. CDR3 length: 19 residues. The CDR3, as DNA: TGTGCCAGCAGCTTAACGGAAGGGCGGGGGGGCCTTCTCGCAGATACGCAGTATTTT. Its protein is CASSLTEGRGGLLADTQYF.

This clone is a singleton in its sample. V and J are TRBV18 and TRBJ2-2, with TRBD1 identical over 7 bases. V trimming: 5 bases; J trimming: 1 base; junction bases outside the gene matches: 7. The germline CDR1 and CDR2 sequences are KGHSH and LQKENI. There are 16 residues in the CDR3. CDR3 DNA: TGTGCCAGCTCATACGACAGGGTCGGGAACACCGGGGAGCTGTTTTTT. This gives the protein CASSYDRVGNTGELFF.

The V and J genes are TRBV28 and TRBJ2-1, with 9 positions matching TRBD2. This CDR3 is built from 17 residues. Germline CDR1 is MDHEN and CDR2 is SYDVKM. Unmatched junction bases numbered 11, after V lost 7 bases and J lost 1 base. The CDR3 nucleotides read TGTGCCAGCACATCTAGCGGGGAGAAATTGTCCTACAATGAGCAGTTCTTC. It codes for CASTSSGEKLSYNEQFF.

The chain couples TRBV19 to TRBJ1-2, with unresolved D. V dropped 3 bases and J dropped 2 bases, with 10 bases sitting between them. CDR1 is LNHDA, CDR2 SQIVND, per germline (reference sequence). This CDR3 has 14 amino acids. CDR3 sequence reads: CASSIGEGNYGYTF. Here the CDR3 DNA reads TGTGCCAGTAGTATCGGGGAGGGCAACTATGGCTACACCTTC. Full variable domain (outside the CDR3, taken from reference TRBV19 and TRBJ1-2): DGGITQSPKYLFRKEGQNVTLSCEQNLNHDAMYWYRQDPGQGLRLIYYSQIVNDFQKGDIAEGYSVSREKKESFPLTVTSAQKNPTAFYLCASSIGEGNYGYTFGSGTRLTVV.